This paragraph reports one TCR beta chain. Trimming shortened V by 4 bases and J by 2 bases, and 15 bases separated the two germline ends. The germline CDR1 and CDR2 sequences are SQVTM and ANQGSEA. The CDR3 has 14 residues. TCRdb analysed the reads with MiXCR anew, one entry per CDR3 protein. The sample yields about 450,000 distinct CDR3 sequences, under 40% seen once. The data are from a study of T cell repertoires in cytomegalovirus infection. The source is a human donor in good health (CMV status not recorded). Some clones in this sample may be carry-over from other donors' samples. The genes are TRBV29-1 and TRBJ2-7; D might be TRBD1 (6 bases). Sequenced: PBMCs. CDR3 coding DNA: TGCAGCGTTGTTTTGGGGGCCCACCCCTACGAGCAGTACTTC. Amino acid sequence: CSVVLGAHPYEQYF.